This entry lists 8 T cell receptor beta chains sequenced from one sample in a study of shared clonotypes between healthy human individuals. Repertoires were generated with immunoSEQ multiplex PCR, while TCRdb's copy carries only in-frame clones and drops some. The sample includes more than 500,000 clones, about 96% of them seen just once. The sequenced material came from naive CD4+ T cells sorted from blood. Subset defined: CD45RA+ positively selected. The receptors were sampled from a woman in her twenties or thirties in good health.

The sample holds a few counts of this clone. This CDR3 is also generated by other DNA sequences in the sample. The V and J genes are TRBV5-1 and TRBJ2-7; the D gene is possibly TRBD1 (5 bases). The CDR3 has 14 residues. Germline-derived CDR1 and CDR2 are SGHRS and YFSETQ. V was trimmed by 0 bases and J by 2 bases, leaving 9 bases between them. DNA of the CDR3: TGCGCCAGCAGCTTGGTCCCAGGGACCTACGAGCAGTACTTC. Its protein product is CASSLVPGTYEQYF.

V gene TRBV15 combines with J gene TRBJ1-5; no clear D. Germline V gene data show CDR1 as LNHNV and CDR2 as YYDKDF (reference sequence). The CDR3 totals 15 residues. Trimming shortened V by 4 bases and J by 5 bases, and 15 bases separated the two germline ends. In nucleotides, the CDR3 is TGTGCCACCAGCATGTGGACGGCACCTCATCAGCCCCAGCATTTT. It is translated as CATSMWTAPHQPQHF.

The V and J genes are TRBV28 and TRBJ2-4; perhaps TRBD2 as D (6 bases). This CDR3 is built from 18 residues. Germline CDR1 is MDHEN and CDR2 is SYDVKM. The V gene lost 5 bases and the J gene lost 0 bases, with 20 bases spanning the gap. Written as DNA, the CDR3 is TGTGCCAGCAGTCTGAGGCTACGGGGGAAAATAGCCAAAAACATTCAGTACTTC. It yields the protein CASSLRLRGKIAKNIQYF.

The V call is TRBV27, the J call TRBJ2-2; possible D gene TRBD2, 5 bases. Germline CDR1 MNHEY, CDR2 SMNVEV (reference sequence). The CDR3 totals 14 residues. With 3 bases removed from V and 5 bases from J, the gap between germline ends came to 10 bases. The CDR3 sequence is CASSLRVGTGELFF. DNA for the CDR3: TGTGCCAGCAGTTTGCGGGTCGGGACCGGGGAGCTGTTTTTT.

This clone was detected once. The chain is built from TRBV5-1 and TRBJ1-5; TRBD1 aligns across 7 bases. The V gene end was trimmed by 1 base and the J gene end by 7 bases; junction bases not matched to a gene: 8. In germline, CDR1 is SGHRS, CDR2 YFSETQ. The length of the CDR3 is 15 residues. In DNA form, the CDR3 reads TGCGCCAGCAGCTTGACTACAGGGGTTGAACAGCCCCAGCATTTT. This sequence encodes CASSLTTGVEQPQHF.

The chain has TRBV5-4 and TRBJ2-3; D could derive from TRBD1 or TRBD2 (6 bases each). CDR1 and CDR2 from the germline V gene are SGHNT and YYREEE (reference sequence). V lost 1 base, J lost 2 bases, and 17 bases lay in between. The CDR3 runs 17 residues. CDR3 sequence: CASSLPGAEATTDTQYF. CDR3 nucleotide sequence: TGTGCCAGCAGCTTGCCGGGGGCGGAGGCAACCACAGATACGCAGTATTTT.

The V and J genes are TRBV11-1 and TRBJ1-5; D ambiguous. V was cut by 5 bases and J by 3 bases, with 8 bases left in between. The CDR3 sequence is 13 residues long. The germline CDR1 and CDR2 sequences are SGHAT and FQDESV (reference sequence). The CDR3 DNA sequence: TGTGCCAGCAGCCCCGGGGACAATCAGCCCCAGCATTTT. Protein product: CASSPGDNQPQHF.

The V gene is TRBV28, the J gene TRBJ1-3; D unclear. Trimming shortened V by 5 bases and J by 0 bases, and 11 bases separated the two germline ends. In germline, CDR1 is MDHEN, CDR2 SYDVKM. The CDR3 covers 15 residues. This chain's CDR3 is CASSDSGVSGNTIYF. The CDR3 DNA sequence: TGTGCCAGCAGTGATTCAGGAGTCTCTGGAAACACCATATATTTT. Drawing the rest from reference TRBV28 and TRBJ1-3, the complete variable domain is DVKVTQSSRYLVKRTGEKVFLECVQDMDHENMFWYRQDPGLGLRLIYFSYDVKMKEKGDIPEGYSVSREKKERFSLILESASTNQTSMYLCASSDSGVSGNTIYFGEGSWLTVV.